A selection of T cell receptor beta chains follows, all from one sample in a study of PD-1 blockade in classical Hodgkin lymphoma. TCRdb's table, derived via immunoSEQ multiplex PCR, lists solely in-frame clones and lacks some. The table has 10,000 to 15,000 clones, 70% to 85% seen once. The sequencing here drew on CD4+ T cells from blood, taken before the fourth cycle of nivolumab. All receptors derive from a human donor with classical Hodgkin lymphoma. Each CDR3 is given without its conserved first and last residue. Fields, in order: V gene, J gene, clone size, CDR3 protein. Clone size is shown for a subset of rows, as once, few, many or a class of expanded clone.

TRBV27	TRBJ2-7	NA	ASRRQGGSYEQY
TRBV14	TRBJ1-1	NA	ASSPPGGTGTEAF
TRBV7-2	TRBJ1-3	NA	ASSSGNTIY
TRBV7-8	TRBJ1-4	NA	ASRPGGEEEKLF
TRBV4-1	TRBJ1-4	few	ASSQGPAGGPTNEKLF
TRBV28	TRBJ1-1	NA	ASTRGGATEAF
TRBV5-4	TRBJ2-5	NA	ASSLGLRETQY
TRBV10-2	TRBJ2-1	NA	ASRSRTGIYNEQF
TRBV28	TRBJ2-1	NA	ASRFRSGRSSYNEQF
TRBV2	TRBJ1-2	NA	ASSRGLRENGYT
TRBV12-5	TRBJ1-5	NA	ASGAGYSNQPQH
TRBV12-5	TRBJ2-7	NA	ASGLHSYEQY
TRBV7-8	TRBJ1-2	once	ASSDTQGFYGYT
TRBV30	NA	NA	AWSLGSYEQY
TRBV2	TRBJ1-2	NA	ASRELSQGIRGYT
TRBV9	TRBJ2-3	NA	ASSVSGGRADTQY
TRBV9	TRBJ2-6	NA	ASSPNRRAHSSGANVLT
TRBV27	TRBJ1-1	once	ASRPDSRSVTEAF
TRBV27	TRBJ2-7	NA	ASSPRRTSYEQY
TRBV10-3	TRBJ1-1	NA	AIGGGTEAF
TRBV27	TRBJ1-1	NA	ASRSLTMNTEAF
TRBV7-9	TRBJ2-7	NA	ASSSQTGDYEQY
TRBV5-5	TRBJ2-5	NA	ASSFPAQETQY
TRBV6-5	TRBJ1-3	NA	ASSYSEGSGNTIY
TRBV5-6	TRBJ1-2	NA	ASSSLGGQGGYGYT
TRBV7-9	TRBJ2-2	once	ASSSPGPGWTGELF
TRBV4-3	TRBJ1-2	NA	ASSQRLTGENGYT
TRBV27	TRBJ2-6	once	ASSSGGGGANVLT
TRBV5-1	TRBJ2-2	NA	ASSFRANTGELF
TRBV7-2	TRBJ1-2	NA	ASSPRGTLYGYT
TRBV7-9	TRBJ1-2	NA	ASNPGRGFYGYT
TRBV27	TRBJ2-3	NA	ASNSGGFTDTQY
TRBV4-3	TRBJ2-2	NA	ASSQEPATGELF
TRBV11-2	TRBJ1-1	NA	ASSLAGLMNTEAF
TRBV10-3	TRBJ2-3	NA	AITWDPSTDTQY
TRBV6-5	TRBJ1-5	NA	ASSFWGREGNQPQH
TRBV7-2	TRBJ2-3	NA	ASSLVVFSTDTQY
TRBV27	TRBJ2-7	NA	ASSLYHWTGVGSSYEQY
TRBV28	TRBJ2-7	NA	ASSSGGFDSYEQY
TRBV27	TRBJ2-6	NA	ASSSLQGSGANVLT
TRBV11-2	TRBJ2-2	NA	ASSLGQGFYTGELF
TRBV4-3	TRBJ1-2	NA	ASSQLTGGTYGYT
TRBV7-1	TRBJ1-5	once	ASSIDRGNQPQH
TRBV7-2	TRBJ2-3	NA	ASSFTEDTQY
TRBV5-6	TRBJ2-1	NA	ASRPGSGAGVEIEQF
TRBV27	TRBJ2-7	few	ASSPGQGWEQY
TRBV6-6	TRBJ2-7	NA	ASSNNYEQY
TRBV7-9	TRBJ2-5	NA	ASSPGKTSDQETQY
TRBV11-2	TRBJ2-6	NA	ASSFAGSGANVLT
TRBV4-3	TRBJ2-7	NA	ASSQVVEDRAPGVYEQY
TRBV30	TRBJ2-3	NA	ASGLAGGLDTQY
TRBV9	TRBJ2-3	NA	ASSSLSGTTDTQY
TRBV27	TRBJ1-2	few	ASSHNYRADSYT
TRBV7-2	TRBJ1-2	NA	ASSFNEGGGYT
TRBV6-5	TRBJ2-7	few	ASFQRGSYEQY
TRBV7-7	TRBJ2-5	NA	ASSSGGPETQY
TRBV9	TRBJ1-2	NA	ASSVGQGAAGSSGYT
TRBV6-1	TRBJ1-5	NA	ASSEVGQYSNQPQH